This is a list of T cell receptor beta chains from one sample in a study of long-term antiretroviral therapy in people with HIV. Using immunoSEQ multiplex PCR, the repertoire was profiled, and TCRdb retains in-frame clones only, with some absent. The sample lists over 35,000 clones; around 93% were seen once. The sequencing used unsorted PBMCs, collected just over 9 years after starting antiretroviral therapy. Every receptor here comes from a man aged 30 to 39 with HIV. Both conserved end residues are part of each CDR3. The order of the fields is D gene, clone size, V gene, J gene, CDR3 protein, CDR3 DNA. The D gene is left open where the match is weak. The size field is filled for only some rows; it gives once, few, many or a size class.

d_call: -; clone_size: -; v_call: TRBV5-1; j_call: TRBJ1-1; cdr3_aa: CASSLGGATEAFF; cdr3_nt: TGCGCCAGCAGCTTGGGGGGCGCGACTGAAGCTTTCTTT
d_call: -; clone_size: -; v_call: TRBV7-9; j_call: TRBJ1-1; cdr3_aa: CASSPTLLLNTEAFF; cdr3_nt: TGTGCCAGCAGCCCTACCCTACTTTTGAACACTGAAGCTTTCTTT
d_call: -; clone_size: -; v_call: TRBV11-2; j_call: TRBJ2-1; cdr3_aa: CASSLAQQGSYNEQFF; cdr3_nt: TGTGCCAGCAGCTTAGCCCAACAGGGATCCTACAATGAGCAGTTCTTC
d_call: TRBD2; clone_size: -; v_call: TRBV30; j_call: TRBJ2-5; cdr3_aa: CAWSVSSASGQETQYF; cdr3_nt: TGTGCCTGGAGTGTGTCTTCCGCTAGCGGGCAAGAGACCCAGTACTTC
d_call: -; clone_size: -; v_call: TRBV6-5; j_call: TRBJ2-7; cdr3_aa: CASSYLDSLYEQYF; cdr3_nt: TGTGCCAGCAGTTACTTGGATAGCCTCTACGAGCAGTACTTC
d_call: -; clone_size: -; v_call: TRBV9; j_call: TRBJ1-5; cdr3_aa: CASSVDPGQPQHF; cdr3_nt: TGTGCCAGCAGCGTAGATCCGGGTCAGCCCCAGCATTTT
d_call: TRBD1; clone_size: -; v_call: TRBV4-2; j_call: TRBJ1-5; cdr3_aa: CASSQQGGQANQPQHF; cdr3_nt: TGTGCCAGCAGCCAACAAGGAGGACAGGCTAATCAGCCCCAGCATTTT
d_call: TRBD1; clone_size: -; v_call: TRBV5-1; j_call: TRBJ1-5; cdr3_aa: CASSVGTAQPQHF; cdr3_nt: TGCGCCAGCAGCGTAGGGACAGCTCAGCCCCAGCATTTT
d_call: TRBD1; clone_size: -; v_call: TRBV7-3; j_call: TRBJ2-3; cdr3_aa: CASSHRTGGTDTQYF; cdr3_nt: TGTGCCAGCAGCCATCGGACAGGGGGCACAGATACGCAGTATTTT
d_call: -; clone_size: -; v_call: TRBV7-9; j_call: TRBJ2-1; cdr3_aa: CASSLDWGNEQFF; cdr3_nt: TGTGCCAGCAGCCTCGACTGGGGGAATGAGCAGTTCTTC
d_call: -; clone_size: -; v_call: TRBV5-1; j_call: TRBJ1-4; cdr3_aa: CASSLVWPPRTNEKLFF; cdr3_nt: TGCGCCAGCAGCTTGGTTTGGCCCCCTAGGACTAATGAAAAACTGTTTTTT
d_call: -; clone_size: -; v_call: TRBV6-5; j_call: TRBJ1-6; cdr3_aa: CASSLQKNSPLHF; cdr3_nt: TGTGCCAGCAGCCTACAGAAAAATTCACCCCTCCACTTT
d_call: -; clone_size: -; v_call: TRBV7-8; j_call: TRBJ2-1; cdr3_aa: CASGGNEQFF; cdr3_nt: TGTGCCAGCGGGGGAAATGAGCAGTTCTTC
d_call: TRBD1; clone_size: -; v_call: TRBV6-5; j_call: TRBJ1-2; cdr3_aa: CASRPDRGGYGYTF; cdr3_nt: TGTGCCAGCAGGCCGGACAGGGGTGGCTATGGCTACACCTTC
d_call: TRBD2; clone_size: -; v_call: TRBV2; j_call: TRBJ2-7; cdr3_aa: CASRGLAGGPRSYEQYF; cdr3_nt: TGTGCCAGCAGAGGACTAGCGGGGGGCCCCCGCTCCTACGAGCAGTACTTC
d_call: TRBD1; clone_size: -; v_call: TRBV10-3; j_call: TRBJ1-1; cdr3_aa: CAISRQGGTLNTEAFF; cdr3_nt: TGTGCCATCAGTCGACAGGGTGGAACTCTGAACACTGAAGCTTTCTTT
d_call: TRBD2; clone_size: -; v_call: TRBV5-1; j_call: TRBJ2-5; cdr3_aa: CASSLFIAGGQETQYF; cdr3_nt: TGCGCCAGCAGCTTATTTATAGCGGGGGGCCAAGAGACCCAGTACTTC
d_call: -; clone_size: -; v_call: TRBV9; j_call: TRBJ2-5; cdr3_aa: CASSVGQGQETQYF; cdr3_nt: TGTGCCAGCAGCGTAGGGCAGGGTCAAGAGACCCAGTACTTC
d_call: -; clone_size: once; v_call: TRBV7-2; j_call: TRBJ1-2; cdr3_aa: CASSSGLGLNYGYTF; cdr3_nt: TGTGCCAGCAGCTCCGGCCTCGGGCTCAACTATGGCTACACCTTC
d_call: -; clone_size: -; v_call: TRBV2; j_call: TRBJ2-2; cdr3_aa: CASSGQGMNTGELFF; cdr3_nt: TGTGCCAGCAGTGGTCAAGGGATGAACACCGGGGAGCTGTTTTTT
d_call: -; clone_size: -; v_call: TRBV7-8; j_call: TRBJ2-1; cdr3_aa: CASRPMGALSGSEQFF; cdr3_nt: TGTGCCAGCAGGCCAATGGGAGCGCTTTCCGGGAGTGAGCAGTTCTTC
d_call: -; clone_size: -; v_call: TRBV11-2; j_call: TRBJ2-3; cdr3_aa: CASSSMGTDTQYF; cdr3_nt: TGTGCCAGCAGCTCGATGGGGACAGATACGCAGTATTTT
d_call: -; clone_size: -; v_call: TRBV11-1; j_call: TRBJ1-4; cdr3_aa: CASSRRGIANEKLFF; cdr3_nt: TGTGCCAGCAGCCGACGCGGGATTGCTAATGAAAAACTGTTTTTT
d_call: -; clone_size: -; v_call: TRBV2; j_call: TRBJ1-4; cdr3_aa: CASSEVRRFGMQLFF; cdr3_nt: TGTGCCAGCAGTGAAGTTAGAAGATTCGGGATGCAACTGTTTTTT
d_call: -; clone_size: -; v_call: TRBV7-7; j_call: TRBJ2-5; cdr3_aa: CASSPNGLEETQYF; cdr3_nt: TGTGCTAGCAGCCCGAACGGCTTAGAAGAGACCCAGTACTTC
d_call: -; clone_size: -; v_call: TRBV5-6; j_call: TRBJ1-2; cdr3_aa: CASSFRAGAGGYTF; cdr3_nt: TGTGCCAGCAGCTTCAGGGCGGGCGCGGGGGGCTACACCTTC
d_call: -; clone_size: -; v_call: TRBV7-6; j_call: TRBJ1-2; cdr3_aa: CASSPRAGAGGYTF; cdr3_nt: TGTGCCAGCAGCCCTCGGGCGGGGGCTGGTGGCTACACCTTC
d_call: -; clone_size: -; v_call: TRBV4-2; j_call: TRBJ1-1; cdr3_aa: CASSQDWMGTTEAFF; cdr3_nt: TGTGCCAGCAGCCAAGATTGGATGGGGACCACTGAAGCTTTCTTT
d_call: TRBD2; clone_size: -; v_call: TRBV7-9; j_call: TRBJ2-7; cdr3_aa: CASSHGLGGTPYEQYF; cdr3_nt: TGTGCCAGCAGCCATGGACTGGGGGGGACCCCCTACGAGCAGTACTTC
d_call: -; clone_size: -; v_call: TRBV7-9; j_call: TRBJ2-3; cdr3_aa: CATSARSSTDTQYF; cdr3_nt: TGTGCCACAAGCGCCCGGTCAAGCACAGATACGCAGTATTTT
d_call: TRBD2; clone_size: -; v_call: TRBV5-5; j_call: TRBJ2-1; cdr3_aa: CASSLEAGGYNEQFF; cdr3_nt: TGTGCCAGCAGCTTGGAAGCGGGGGGATACAATGAGCAGTTCTTC
d_call: TRBD1; clone_size: -; v_call: TRBV2; j_call: TRBJ1-5; cdr3_aa: CASSGGQGRIQPQHF; cdr3_nt: TGTGCCAGCAGTGGGGGACAGGGGCGTATTCAGCCCCAGCATTTT
d_call: -; clone_size: few; v_call: TRBV5-4; j_call: TRBJ1-1; cdr3_aa: CASSFADTEAFF; cdr3_nt: TGTGCCAGCAGCTTTGCAGACACTGAAGCTTTCTTT
d_call: TRBD1; clone_size: -; v_call: TRBV6-5; j_call: TRBJ1-6; cdr3_aa: CASSLTGVESPLHF; cdr3_nt: TGTGCCAGCAGTCTTACAGGGGTCGAGTCACCCCTCCACTTT
d_call: -; clone_size: -; v_call: TRBV4-2; j_call: TRBJ2-7; cdr3_aa: CASSPQGVSYEQYF; cdr3_nt: TGTGCCAGCAGCCCCCAGGGTGTCTCCTACGAGCAGTACTTC
d_call: -; clone_size: -; v_call: TRBV7-9; j_call: TRBJ2-3; cdr3_aa: CASSLAWKDTDTQYF; cdr3_nt: TGTGCCAGCAGCTTAGCGTGGAAGGACACAGATACGCAGTATTTT
d_call: -; clone_size: -; v_call: TRBV11-2; j_call: TRBJ2-1; cdr3_aa: CASSLVKGGSYNEQFF; cdr3_nt: TGTGCCAGCAGCTTAGTGAAGGGGGGCTCCTACAATGAGCAGTTCTTC
d_call: -; clone_size: -; v_call: TRBV18; j_call: TRBJ2-2; cdr3_aa: CASSPGDLGRELFF; cdr3_nt: TGTGCCAGCTCACCCGGGGACCTAGGTCGGGAGCTGTTTTTT
d_call: -; clone_size: -; v_call: TRBV6-1; j_call: TRBJ1-6; cdr3_aa: CASSAGPYNSPLHF; cdr3_nt: TGTGCCAGCAGTGCCGGACCGTATAATTCACCCCTCCACTTT
d_call: -; clone_size: -; v_call: TRBV19; j_call: TRBJ2-1; cdr3_aa: CASSMDYEQFF; cdr3_nt: TGTGCCAGTAGTATGGATTATGAGCAGTTCTTC
d_call: TRBD1; clone_size: -; v_call: TRBV11-2; j_call: TRBJ1-2; cdr3_aa: CASSGTVPNYGYTF; cdr3_nt: TGTGCCAGTTCCGGGACAGTTCCTAACTATGGCTACACCTTC